The next 13 T cell receptor beta chains were all read from a single sample in a study of T cell repertoires in cytomegalovirus infection. TCRdb reanalysed the reads using MiXCR and keeps one entry per CDR3 protein. The repertoire holds hundreds of thousands of distinct CDR3 sequences, with about 44% as singletons. These receptors have no identified antigens. This specimen was cultured PBMCs, taken from culture after CMV antigen stimulation. Receptor source: a human donor in good health (CMV status not recorded). Some clones in this sample may be carry-over from other donors' samples.

This clonotype was observed many times. The V gene is TRBV7-2, the J gene TRBJ2-2; 8 bases agree with TRBD1. CDR1 is SGHTA, CDR2 FQGNSA, per germline. The CDR3 extends over 16 amino acids. Unmatched junction bases numbered 9, after V lost 5 bases and J lost 4 bases. The CDR3 nucleotides are TGTGCCAGCAGCCCAGAACAGGGGGTGTTCACCGGGGAGCTGTTTTTT. It codes for CASSPEQGVFTGELFF. Variable domain in full (rest from reference TRBV7-2 and TRBJ2-2): GAGVSQSPSNKVTEKGKDVELRCDPISGHTALYWYRQSLGQGLEFLIYFQGNSAPDKSGLPSDRFSAERTGGSVSTLTIQRTQQEDSAVYLCASSPEQGVFTGELFFGEGSRLTVL.

This chain joins TRBV6-5 and TRBJ2-7, with a possible D match to TRBD1 (6 bases). This CDR3 is 12 amino acids long. The V and J ends lost 5 bases and 2 bases respectively, with 7 bases between them. From germline, CDR1 is MNHEY and CDR2 SVGAGI. This chain's CDR3 is CASSGGPYEQYF. DNA of the CDR3: TGTGCCAGCAGTGGGGGCCCCTACGAGCAGTACTTC.

The genes are TRBV6-8 and TRBJ1-2; D remains unclear. This CDR3 has 16 residues. V was cut by 2 bases and J by 2 bases, with 15 bases left in between. Per the germline V gene, CDR1 is MNHGY and CDR2 is SAAAGT. The CDR3 nucleotides read TGTGCCAGCAGTTACAACGGGCCGACTGGAAACTATGGCTACACCTTC. It specifies CASSYNGPTGNYGYTF.

V usage is TRBV20-1 and J usage is TRBJ2-1; D possibly corresponds to TRBD1 (5 bases). V lost 2 bases and J 15 bases, leaving 17 bases between the germline ends. Germline V gene lookup returns CDR1 DFQATT and CDR2 SNEGSKA (reference sequence). This CDR3 spans 12 amino acids. The CDR3, as DNA: TGCAGTGCTAGATCCCGGCAGGGTTTGCGGTTCTTC. Protein product: CSARSRQGLRFF.

This clonotype has only one observation. The chain is built from TRBV6-1 and TRBJ2-1; 11 nucleotides agree with TRBD2. Looked up from germline, CDR1 is MNHNS and CDR2 is SASEGT. V gave up 6 bases and J gave up 8 bases; unmatched junction bases: 9. The CDR3 is 15 residues long. In DNA, the CDR3 is TGTGCCAGCAGACTAGCGGGAGATGGATTCTATGAGCAGTTCTTC. As protein: CASRLAGDGFYEQFF.

The chain couples TRBV12-3 or TRBV12-4 to TRBJ2-7; 7 bases fit TRBD2. V was clipped by 5 bases and J by 4 bases; unmatched bases: 8. The CDR3 covers 14 residues. CDR3 DNA: TGTGCCAGCAGTCCTCGCGGGAGCTTTTACGAGCAGTACTTC. Amino acids: CASSPRGSFYEQYF.

CDR3 nucleotide sequence: TGTGCCAGCAGCTTAGCGCTACGGGGGGACAATTCACCCCTCCACTTT. Its protein product is CASSLALRGDNSPLHF. The chain carries TRBV7-4 and TRBJ1-6; a weak D match, TRBD1 (5 bases). V lost 0 bases and J 7 bases, leaving 13 bases between the germline ends. Germline V CDR1 and CDR2: SGHVT, SQSDAQ. The CDR3 contains 16 residues.

This clonotype has more than one count but fewer than ten. This chain links TRBV7-2 with TRBJ2-7; D gene unclear. V dropped 6 bases and J dropped 5 bases, with 11 bases sitting between them. Germline values: CDR1 SGHTA, CDR2 FQGNSA. The CDR3 has 12 residues. The CDR3: CASSLYRDEQYF. For the CDR3, the DNA is TGTGCCAGCAGTTTATACCGCGACGAGCAGTACTTC.

This sequence joins TRBV24-1 and TRBJ1-1; possibly TRBD1 for D (5 bases). The V end was cut by 3 bases, the J end by 10 bases, with 8 bases between. Germline assignment: CDR1 KGHDR and CDR2 SFDVKD. The CDR3 extends over 11 amino acids. The CDR3 sequence: CATSDGGTAFF. Here the CDR3 DNA reads TGTGCCACCAGTGATGGGGGAACAGCTTTCTTT.

The rearrangement joins TRBV29-1 to TRBJ2-3, with 10 bases fitting TRBD2. J lost 2 bases, V lost 4 bases, and 9 bases had no gene match. This CDR3 has 16 residues. Germline V gene sequence: CDR1 SQVTM, CDR2 ANQGSEA. The CDR3 coding sequence is TGCAGCGTTGCTAGAGTAGCGGGAGGCCCCACAGATACGCAGTATTTT. Encoded protein: CSVARVAGGPTDTQYF.

The chain joins TRBV10-3 to TRBJ2-5; D gene ambiguous. The CDR3 runs 13 residues. Trimming took off 3 bases at V and 2 bases at J, with 7 bases between the two ends. CDR1 ENHRY and CDR2 SYGVKD come from the germline V gene. The CDR3 here is CAISEARQETQYF. In nucleotides, the CDR3 is TGTGCCATCAGTGAAGCTAGACAAGAGACCCAGTACTTC.

This clonotype was detected a few times. The V gene is TRBV12-3 or TRBV12-4, the J gene TRBJ2-5; D may be TRBD2 (5 bases). The CDR3 is 15 amino acids. V was cut by 1 base and J by 5 bases, with 14 bases left in between. The CDR3 spells CASSLVLTITETQYF. The CDR3 DNA reads TGTGCCAGCAGTTTAGTCCTGACTATAACGGAGACCCAGTACTTC.

This clonotype showed up many times. The chain uses TRBV7-2 and TRBJ2-1; D is uncertain. Germline V gives CDR1 SGHTA, CDR2 FQGNSA. The CDR3 totals 13 residues. The V end lost 5 bases, the J end lost 10 bases, and 15 bases lay between the germline ends. The CDR3 DNA is TGTGCCAGCAGCATGGCGCAGCCTGGGGAGCAGTTCTTC. It codes for CASSMAQPGEQFF.